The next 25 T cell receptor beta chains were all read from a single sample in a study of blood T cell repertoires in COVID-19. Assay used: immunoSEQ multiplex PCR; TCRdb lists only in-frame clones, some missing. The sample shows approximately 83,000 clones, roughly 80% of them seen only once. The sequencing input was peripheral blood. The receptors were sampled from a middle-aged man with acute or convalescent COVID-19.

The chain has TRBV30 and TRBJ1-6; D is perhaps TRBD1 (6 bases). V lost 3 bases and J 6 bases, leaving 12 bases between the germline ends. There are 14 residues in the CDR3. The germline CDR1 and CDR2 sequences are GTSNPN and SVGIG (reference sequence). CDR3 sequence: CAWRVGQLNSPLHF. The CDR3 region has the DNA TGTGCCTGGAGGGTTGGACAGCTTAATTCACCCCTCCACTTT.

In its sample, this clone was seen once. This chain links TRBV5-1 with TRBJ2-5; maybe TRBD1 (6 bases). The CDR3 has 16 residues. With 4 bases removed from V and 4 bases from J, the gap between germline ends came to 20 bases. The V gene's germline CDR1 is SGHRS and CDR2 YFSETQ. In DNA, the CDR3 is TGCGCCAGCAGCCTCGAAAGTGGGACATCGGGAGAGACCCAGTACTTC. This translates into CASSLESGTSGETQYF.

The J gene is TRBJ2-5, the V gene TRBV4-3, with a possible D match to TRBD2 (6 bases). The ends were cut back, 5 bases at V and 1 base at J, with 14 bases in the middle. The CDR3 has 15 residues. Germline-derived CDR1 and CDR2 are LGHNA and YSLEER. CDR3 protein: CASSGGAATQETQYF. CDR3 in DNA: TGCGCCAGCAGCGGCGGGGCAGCTACCCAAGAGACCCAGTACTTC.

CDR3 nucleotide sequence: TGTGCCAGTAGTAGGGGGACAGGGGATGTTGAGCAGTTCTTC. Its translation is CASSRGTGDVEQFF. The V and J genes are TRBV19 and TRBJ2-1; 10 bases are a match to TRBD1. Germline lookup yields CDR1 LNHDA and CDR2 SQIVND (reference sequence). Losses at the gene ends were 4 bases for V and 9 bases for J; bases not matched to a gene: 6. This CDR3 has 14 amino acids.

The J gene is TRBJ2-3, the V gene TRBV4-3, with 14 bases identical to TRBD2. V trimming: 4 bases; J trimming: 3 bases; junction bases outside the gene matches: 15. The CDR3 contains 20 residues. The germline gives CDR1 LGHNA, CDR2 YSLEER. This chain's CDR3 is CASSRTLSGTSGSQTDTQYF. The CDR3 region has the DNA TGCGCCAGCAGCCGAACATTATCCGGGACTAGCGGGAGTCAAACAGATACGCAGTATTTT.

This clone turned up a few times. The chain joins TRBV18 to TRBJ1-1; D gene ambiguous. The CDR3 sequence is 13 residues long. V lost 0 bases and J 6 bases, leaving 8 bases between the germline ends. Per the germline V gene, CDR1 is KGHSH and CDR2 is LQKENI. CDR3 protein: CASSPPGSPEAFF. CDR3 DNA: TGTGCCAGCTCACCACCCGGGTCCCCTGAAGCTTTCTTT.

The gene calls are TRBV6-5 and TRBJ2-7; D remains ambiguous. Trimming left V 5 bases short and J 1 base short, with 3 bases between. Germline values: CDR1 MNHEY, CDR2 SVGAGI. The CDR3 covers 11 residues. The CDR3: CASSHSYEQYF. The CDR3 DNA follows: TGTGCCAGCAGTCATTCCTACGAGCAGTACTTC.

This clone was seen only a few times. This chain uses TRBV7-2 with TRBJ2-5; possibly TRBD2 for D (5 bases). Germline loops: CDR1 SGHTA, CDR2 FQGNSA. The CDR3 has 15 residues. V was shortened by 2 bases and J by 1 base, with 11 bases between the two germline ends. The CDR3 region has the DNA TGTGCCAGCAGCTTAAGTTCCAGCGGCCAAGAGACCCAGTACTTC. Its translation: CASSLSSSGQETQYF.

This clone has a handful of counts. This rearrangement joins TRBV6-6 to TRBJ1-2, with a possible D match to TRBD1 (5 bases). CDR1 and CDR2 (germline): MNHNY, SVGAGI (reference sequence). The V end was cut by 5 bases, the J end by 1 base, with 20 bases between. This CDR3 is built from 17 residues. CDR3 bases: TGTGCCAGCAGTCCTATGAGGGGAGGTAGGGTTAACTATGGCTACACCTTC. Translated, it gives CASSPMRGGRVNYGYTF.

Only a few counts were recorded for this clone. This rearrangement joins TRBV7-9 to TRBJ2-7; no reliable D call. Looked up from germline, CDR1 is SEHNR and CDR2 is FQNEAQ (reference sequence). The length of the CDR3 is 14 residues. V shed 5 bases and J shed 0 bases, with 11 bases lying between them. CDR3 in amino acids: CASSLMETSYEQYF. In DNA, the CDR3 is TGTGCCAGCAGCCTCATGGAGACCTCCTACGAGCAGTACTTC.

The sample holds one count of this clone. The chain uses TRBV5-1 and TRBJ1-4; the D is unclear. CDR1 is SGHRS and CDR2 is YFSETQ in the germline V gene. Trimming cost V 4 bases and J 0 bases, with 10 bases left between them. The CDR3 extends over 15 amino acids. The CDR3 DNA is TGCGCCAGCAGCACGCGTCCTGCAACTAATGAAAAACTGTTTTTT. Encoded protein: CASSTRPATNEKLFF.

DNA of the CDR3: TGTGCCAGCAGTCTGGGGGCCAGTGACATTCAGTACTTC. Its protein product is CASSLGASDIQYF. The V gene is TRBV12-3 or TRBV12-4, the J gene TRBJ2-4, with D possibly matching TRBD1 (6 bases). The germline V and J ends were trimmed by 5 bases and 8 bases, with 13 bases remaining between them. The CDR3 loop spans 13 amino acids.

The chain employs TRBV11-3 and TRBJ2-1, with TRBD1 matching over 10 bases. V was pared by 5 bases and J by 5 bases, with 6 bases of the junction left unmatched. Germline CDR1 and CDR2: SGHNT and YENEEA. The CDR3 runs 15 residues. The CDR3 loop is CASSRGQGLDNEQFF. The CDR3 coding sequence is TGTGCCAGCAGCCGGGGACAGGGGCTCGACAATGAGCAGTTCTTC.

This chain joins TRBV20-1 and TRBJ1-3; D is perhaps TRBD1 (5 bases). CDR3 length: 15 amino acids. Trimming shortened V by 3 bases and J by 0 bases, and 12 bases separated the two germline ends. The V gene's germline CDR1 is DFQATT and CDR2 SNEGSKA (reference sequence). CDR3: CSASAGVNSGNTIYF. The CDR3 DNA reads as TGCAGTGCTAGTGCGGGGGTAAACTCTGGAAACACCATATATTTT.

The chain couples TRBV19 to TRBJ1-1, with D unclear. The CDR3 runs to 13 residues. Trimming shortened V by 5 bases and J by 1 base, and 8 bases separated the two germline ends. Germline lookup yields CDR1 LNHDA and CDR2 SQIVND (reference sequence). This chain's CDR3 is CASSQKPNTEAFF. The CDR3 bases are TGTGCCAGTAGTCAGAAACCGAACACTGAAGCTTTCTTT.

In nucleotides, the CDR3 is TGTGCCAGCAGTTTATCGCGAACAGCCGTCTCCTACGAGCAGTACTTC. Translating it yields CASSLSRTAVSYEQYF. This sequence joins TRBV27 and TRBJ2-7; no clear D gene. The CDR3 has 16 residues. In germline, CDR1 is MNHEY, CDR2 SMNVEV (reference sequence). Trimming shortened V by 0 bases and J by 0 bases, and 12 bases separated the two germline ends.

CDR3 amino acids: CASSPGEGNSPLHF. The CDR3 nucleotides are TGTGCCAGCAGTCCCGGGGAGGGGAATTCACCCCTCCACTTT. V gene TRBV6-5 combines with J gene TRBJ1-6, with D possibly being TRBD1 (5 bases). Germline V gives CDR1 MNHEY, CDR2 SVGAGI. Trimming removed 5 bases at V and 7 bases at J, with 12 bases between. The CDR3 runs to 14 residues.

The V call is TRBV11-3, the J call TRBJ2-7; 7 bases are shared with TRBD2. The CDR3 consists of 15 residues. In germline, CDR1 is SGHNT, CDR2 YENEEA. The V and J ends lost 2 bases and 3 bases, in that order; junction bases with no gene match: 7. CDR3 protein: CASSLHSGTNYEQYF. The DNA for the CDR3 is TGTGCCAGCAGCTTACACTCCGGGACTAACTACGAGCAGTACTTC.

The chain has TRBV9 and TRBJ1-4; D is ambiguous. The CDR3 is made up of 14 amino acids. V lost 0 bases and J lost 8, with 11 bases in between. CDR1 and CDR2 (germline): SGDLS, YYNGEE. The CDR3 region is CASSVEPLFEKLFF. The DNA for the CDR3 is TGTGCCAGCAGCGTAGAGCCCTTGTTCGAAAAACTGTTTTTT.

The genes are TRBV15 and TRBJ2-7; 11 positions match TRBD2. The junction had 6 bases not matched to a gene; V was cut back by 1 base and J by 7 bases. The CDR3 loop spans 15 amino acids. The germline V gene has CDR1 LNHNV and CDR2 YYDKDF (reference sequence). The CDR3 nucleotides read TGTGCCACCAGCAGAGTTGGTACTAGCGGGAGTGAGCAGTACTTC. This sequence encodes CATSRVGTSGSEQYF.

CDR3 loop: CASSPGNRDRNFYSNQPQHF. CDR3 DNA sequence: TGTGCCAGCAGCCCCGGTAACCGGGACAGGAATTTTTATAGCAATCAGCCCCAGCATTTT. J is TRBJ1-5 and V is TRBV6-6, with TRBD1 matching 8 bases. This CDR3 is built from 20 residues. Trimming cost V 6 bases and J 0 bases; bases outside gene matches: 19. Germline V gene sequence: CDR1 MNHNY, CDR2 SVGAGI (reference sequence).

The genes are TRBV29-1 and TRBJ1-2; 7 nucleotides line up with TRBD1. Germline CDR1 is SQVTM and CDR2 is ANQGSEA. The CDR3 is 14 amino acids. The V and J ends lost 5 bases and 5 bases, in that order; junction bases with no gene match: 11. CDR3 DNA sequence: TGCAGCGTTTTTGGTTTCGGGACAGAATATGGCTACACCTTC. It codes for CSVFGFGTEYGYTF.

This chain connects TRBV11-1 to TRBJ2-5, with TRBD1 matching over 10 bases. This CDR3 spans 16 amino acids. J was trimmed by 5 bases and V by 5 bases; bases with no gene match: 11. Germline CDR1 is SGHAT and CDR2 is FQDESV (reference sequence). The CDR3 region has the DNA TGTGCCAGCAGCCCGCAGACAGGGGGCGCGGGGGAGACCCAGTACTTC. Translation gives CASSPQTGGAGETQYF.

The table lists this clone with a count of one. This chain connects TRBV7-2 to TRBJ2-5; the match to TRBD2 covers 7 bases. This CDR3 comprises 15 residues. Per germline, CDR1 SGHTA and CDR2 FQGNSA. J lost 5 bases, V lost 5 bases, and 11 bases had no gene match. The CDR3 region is CASSLNSGGMETQYF. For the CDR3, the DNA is TGTGCCAGCAGCCTAAATTCGGGGGGTATGGAGACCCAGTACTTC.

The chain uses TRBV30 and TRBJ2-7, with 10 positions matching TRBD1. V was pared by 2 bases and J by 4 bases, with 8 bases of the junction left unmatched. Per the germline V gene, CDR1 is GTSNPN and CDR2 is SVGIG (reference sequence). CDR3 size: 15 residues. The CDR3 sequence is CAWSPLTGGTYEQYF. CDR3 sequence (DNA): TGTGCCTGGAGTCCCCTGACAGGGGGCACATACGAGCAGTACTTC.